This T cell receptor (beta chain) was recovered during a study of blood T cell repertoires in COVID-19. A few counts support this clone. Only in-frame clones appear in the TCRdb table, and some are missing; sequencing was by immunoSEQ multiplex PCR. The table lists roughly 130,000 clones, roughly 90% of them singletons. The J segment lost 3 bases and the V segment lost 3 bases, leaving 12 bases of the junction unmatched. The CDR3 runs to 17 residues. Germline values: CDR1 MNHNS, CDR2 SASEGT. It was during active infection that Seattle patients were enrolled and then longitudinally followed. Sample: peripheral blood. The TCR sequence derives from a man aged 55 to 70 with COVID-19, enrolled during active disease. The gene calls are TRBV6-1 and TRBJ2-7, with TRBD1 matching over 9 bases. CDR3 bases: TGTGCCAGCAGTGAGAGCATTACAGGGGGCCGCGGCTACGAGCAGTACTTC. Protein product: CASSESITGGRGYEQYF.